What follows is one T cell receptor beta chain and its context. Its antigen is as yet unknown. Every donor contributed at least one pre-ART and at least two post-ART PBMC samples. This specimen belongs to a study of long-term antiretroviral therapy in people with HIV. The immunoSEQ assay was v3.0, run at survey level. Sequencing was performed with immunoSEQ multiplex PCR; in TCRdb, only in-frame clones are kept and a portion is missing. The table lists under 20,000 clones, around 85% of them singletons. V shed 5 bases and J 0 bases; nucleotides not matched to a gene: 4. This CDR3 comprises 15 residues. CDR1 is LNHDA, CDR2 SQIVND, per germline (reference sequence). General study results and limits: Repertoires with HIV possessed tighter CDR3 length spans than those of controls. Clones showing expansion before ART dominated the repertoire at all time points.

This sequence joins TRBV19 and TRBJ2-1, with 7 nucleotides matching TRBD2. The source was unsorted PBMCs, collected roughly 1.2 years before starting antiretroviral therapy. The receptor comes from a man aged 25-40 years with HIV. The CDR3 spells CASSSGGSSYNEQFF. CDR3 bases: TGTGCCAGTAGTTCGGGCGGGAGCTCCTACAATGAGCAGTTCTTC.